The entry below describes one T cell receptor (beta chain). CDR1 is SGDLS, CDR2 YYNGEE, per germline. The CDR3 totals 17 residues. V shed 2 bases, J shed 4 bases, and the junction held 10 bases outside the gene matches. The sample is drawn from a study of blood T cell repertoires in COVID-19. The overall study: Spain, Italy and the United States supplied samples that represented acute and convalescent COVID-19. Sources were T cells, B-cell-depleted T cells, or PBMCs; the material itself was cDNA or gDNA.

As originally analysed: Estimates of nucleated cell counts were drawn from the amplification of reference gene primers. Assay: immunoSEQ multiplex PCR; the TCRdb copy retains only in-frame clones and omits some. The V and J calls and clone size are taken from that table; D and trimming were inferred from the DNA. The sample records over 20,000 clones, approximately 88% being singletons. The sequence came from a human donor in a cohort sampled during active COVID-19. Input material: peripheral blood. The chain couples TRBV9 to TRBJ2-1, with 9 nucleotides matching TRBD2. This CDR3 reads CASSVSGTSSRYNEQFF. CDR3 DNA: TGTGCCAGCAGCGTGTCCGGGACTAGCAGTCGTTACAATGAGCAGTTCTTC.